This T cell receptor (beta chain) was sequenced during a study of regulatory T cells in long-lasting Graves disease (dated by TCRdb to the early 2020s). At the level of the whole study: Newly diagnosed Graves' disease patients had taken antithyroid drugs for less than 3 months. Persistent Graves' disease patients were compared with newly diagnosed Graves' disease patients by peripheral blood TCR sequencing and RNA sequencing. The study was conducted in China and was registered as a clinical trial. A total of about 35 samples underwent TCR sequencing, from roughly 13 patients with persistent Graves' disease and 20 or so patients with newly diagnosed Graves' disease.

The time point label for this specimen denotes: newly diagnosed GD, antithyroid drugs for less than 3 months. For both TCR sequencing and RNA sequencing, RNA was extracted from PBMCs using TRIzol. Graves' disease was diagnosed according to American Thyroid Association guidelines. Patients for the study were recruited at an endocrinology department in Xi'an, China. Each patient gave about 8.1 milliliters of peripheral blood, collected in an EDTA anticoagulant tube. Ficoll Paque Plus density gradient separation was used to isolate PBMCs, and no additional T cell sorting was done. An Agilent 2100 Bioanalyzer and agarose gel were used to assess RNA quality, and a NanoDrop 2000 was used to measure RNA concentration. General findings and caveats noted by the study authors: The authors acknowledged the small sample size as a limitation that may reduce accuracy. Preferential use of TRBV28, TRBJ1-2 and TRBJ2-5 was observed in persistent disease, whereas TRBV20-1 and TRBJ2-1 were favored in newly diagnosed disease. Peripheral blood alone was examined, since thyroid tissue, which constituted the primary lesion, could not be accessed. Sequencing and analysis were restricted to the TCR beta chain. Compared with newly diagnosed patients, persistent Graves' disease patients had lower TCR Shannon entropy and fewer highly expanded clones, which suggests clonal expansion. A larger number of public clonotypes was shared among persistent patients (approximately 2,600) than among newly diagnosed patients (around 970).

The library was built by means of multiplex PCR. The instrument was an Illumina HiSeq 4000. TCR beta libraries were built with iRepertoire HTBI primers and Arm-PCR amplification of CDR3 regions. Before sequencing, the PCR products underwent gel purification. Turning to the authors' computational methods: Gene usage analysis of CDR3 amino acid clonotypes used the 50 to 70 TRBV and around 14 TRBJ segments found across samples. Filtered high-quality paired reads were merged into contigs using COPE and FqMerger. BLAST was used to align contigs to IMGT TRBV, TRBD and TRBJ reference genes, with CDR3 defined following IMGT. Any clonotype with a frequency above 0.1% was classified as a highly expanded clone. Shannon entropy served as the measure of repertoire diversity, while the Gini coefficient captured V-J evenness. Public clonotypes were defined as clonotypes shared by more than one individual. The raw public reads went through TCRdb reprocessing: fastp at Q25, MiXCR clone calling, in-frame beta chains kept. Rows with a matching CDR3 protein are joined into one entry that keeps the most common DNA and genes. It is TCRdb's table, rather than the study itself, that gives the V and J calls and clone size. The sample table records 450,000 to 600,000 distinct CDR3 sequences; under 20% of these occur just once. More than 9% of the sample is held by the ten biggest clonotypes.

This clonotype has at least ten counts. Its antigen remains unidentified. Base qualities are not recorded, but no much larger clone differs from it by a single base. A distance of 17 bases separates the germline ends of V and J, which lose 1 base and 5 bases respectively. According to the germline V gene, CDR1 reads SGHTA and CDR2 reads FQGTGA. The CDR3, from cysteine to phenylalanine, totals 17 residues. Only the CDR3 DNA stays, 51 bases, in frame from base 1. The sample was also linked to a second study, of T cells in Graves' hyperthyroidism and ophthalmopathy. The second source states: A patient counted as having stable Graves' hyperthyroidism if no progression to ophthalmopathy occurred over 18 months of follow-up. Hyperthyroidism patients were newly diagnosed, with disease duration under 2 months, and aged 18 to 65 years. The study excluded patients with uncontrolled infections, other autoimmune diseases, pregnancy or lactation. Diagnoses were based on clinical symptoms, serum thyroxine and TRAb, thyroid ultrasound and orbital computed tomography. The TCR CDR3 was subjected to a first round of RT-PCR using the HTBI primer set and the Qiagen OneStep RT-PCR kit. Most expanded thyroid clonotypes (frequency above 0.001) were also detected in blood, a finding suggesting that blood repertoires may reflect thyroid immune responses. Ophthalmopathy was separated from stable hyperthyroidism by a 13 V-J signature model, with 85% to 90% sensitivity and 81% to 82% specificity obtained in cross-validation and 80%/75% obtained in testing. In validation, the model predicted progression to ophthalmopathy with over 60% sensitivity and roughly 75% specificity, a median of 6.5 months before onset. To identify distinguishing TCR V-J signatures, a discovery cohort of around 100 patients was used, comprising fewer than 45 with Graves' ophthalmopathy and approximately 57 with stable Graves' hyperthyroidism. Whether ophthalmopathy could be predicted prospectively was tested in an independent validation cohort made up of approximately 19 hyperthyroidism patients plus 17 patients who later progressed to ophthalmopathy. The 95 to 100 discovery patients were randomly divided into training and test sets at a 7:3 ratio. In about six Graves' hyperthyroidism patients, the study also compared T-cell repertoires from thyroid tissue with T-cell repertoires from blood. After sampling, hyperthyroidism patients received methimazole starting at 30 mg daily, and ophthalmopathy patients received high-dose intravenous methylprednisolone. Libraries were constructed in a second round of multiplex PCR, after which size selection and purification were performed. The libraries were sequenced on an Illumina HiSeq2000 using paired-end 100 bp reads. SOAPnuke was used to process the raw data, removing reads that contained adapters or uncalled bases, had a mean Phred below 15, or lacked an exact match to the constant primer or identifier. High-quality paired reads were merged using COPE v1.2.5, and each unique nucleotide sequence was defined as a clonotype. Clonotypes were aligned to IMGT TRBV, TRBD and TRBJ reference segments using MiTCR v1.1. Only V-J combinations with frequency above 0.0001, covering 99% to 99.2% of repertoires, were analysed. A TCS score was defined as the ratio of F50 (clonal expansion) to E x V (chaos), with BLOSUM62-based TCRdist applied between CDR3 peptides within each V-J. Welch's t-statistics and random forest reduced around 550 V-J features to about 12, which were used in a naive Bayes classifier (R e1071). Sample size was not statistically predetermined, and blinding of investigators to group allocation was not performed. The paper reports TCR Vbeta CDR3 sequencing of 135 peripheral blood samples: around 45 ophthalmopathy, some 80 hyperthyroidism and roughly 17 progressor patients.

The sequence was obtained from a man aged 35-49 years with Graves disease. Donor details come from another sample of the same person, matched by shared clones. The rearrangement combines TRBV7-3 with TRBJ2-2; TRBD1 is perhaps the D gene, given 5 matching bases. Material: peripheral blood mononuclear cells (PBMCs), obtained at new diagnosis, from a patient treated with antithyroid drugs. At the DNA level, the sequence is TGTGCCAGCAGCTTAATATCCTGGGGCAGGGAAACCGGGGAGCTGTTTTTT. It is translated as CASSLISWGRETGELFF.